These 19 T cell receptor beta chains were all obtained from the same sample, sequenced in a study of cytotoxic CD8 clonotypes in ibrutinib-treated CLL. Produced via immunoSEQ multiplex PCR; TCRdb's table is partial and in-frame only. The sample holds more than 110,000 clones, roughly 76% seen once. This sample comprised PBMCs, obtained after 24 months of ibrutinib treatment. All receptors come from a human donor with chronic lymphocytic leukemia.

The chain combines TRBV9 with TRBJ2-1; D is possibly TRBD1 or TRBD2 (5 bases each). V was pared by 3 bases and J by 8 bases, with 18 bases between. CDR3 size: 15 residues. Germline-derived CDR1 and CDR2 are SGDLS and YYNGEE. The CDR3 nucleotides are TGTGCCAGCAGCGCCCGACGGGACCAAGGCCATGAGCAGTTCTTC. Amino acids: CASSARRDQGHEQFF.

This sequence joins TRBV15 and TRBJ2-5, with 8 bases that match TRBD1. The CDR3 spans 17 residues. The V and J ends lost 4 bases and 2 bases, in that order; junction bases with no gene match: 12. Germline V gene data show CDR1 as LNHNV and CDR2 as YYDKDF (reference sequence). CDR3 DNA sequence: TGTGCCACCAGCACCCAGGGGGCTCCCCCCCCACAAGAGACCCAGTACTTC. Translated: CATSTQGAPPPQETQYF.

This clone was recorded a few times. V gene TRBV10-3 combines with J gene TRBJ2-7; 8 bases map to TRBD1. CDR3 length: 14 residues. J lost 2 bases, V lost 11 bases, and 11 bases had no gene match. Looked up from germline, CDR1 is ENHRY and CDR2 is SYGVKD. CDR3 sequence: CAARPFRGPYEQYF. In DNA form, the CDR3 reads TGTGCCGCCCGACCCTTCAGGGGGCCCTACGAGCAGTACTTC.

The chain joins TRBV2 to TRBJ1-1, with D hard to call. V was clipped by 11 bases and J by 10 bases, with 23 bases between them. The CDR3 is 13 amino acids. CDR1 and CDR2 from the germline V gene are SNHLY and FYNNEI. The CDR3 DNA reads TGTGCCGCAGCGTTCACCCCCGAGTCGGGAGCTTTCTTT. Translating gives CAAAFTPESGAFF.

The chain links TRBV19 to TRBJ2-7, with 9 bases aligning to TRBD1. J lost 5 bases, V lost 8 bases, and 10 bases had no gene match. In germline, CDR1 is LNHDA, CDR2 SQIVND (reference sequence). CDR3 length: 14 residues. In DNA, the CDR3 is TGTGCCAGTGGAACCACAGGGGGCATCGACGAGCAGTACTTC. Encoded protein: CASGTTGGIDEQYF.

This clone was recorded once. This sequence joins TRBV7-3 and TRBJ1-1; no clear D. Germline assignment: CDR1 SGHTA and CDR2 FQGTGA. V lost 4 bases to trimming and J lost 2 bases, with 17 bases between them. The CDR3 is 16 amino acids. In DNA, the CDR3 is TGTGCCAGCAGCTCCAACCCCGGTGTCATAAACACTGAAGCTTTCTTT. As protein: CASSSNPGVINTEAFF.

DNA of the CDR3: TGTGCCAGCAGCGCCCGGGACATGCCCTACGAGCAGTACTTC. Amino acid sequence: CASSARDMPYEQYF. The chain combines TRBV7-2 with TRBJ2-7, with D maybe TRBD1 (6 bases). This CDR3 spans 14 amino acids. In germline, CDR1 is SGHTA, CDR2 FQGNSA. Trimming stripped 5 bases from V and 2 bases from J, with 13 bases between. Full variable domain (rest looked up from reference TRBV7-2 and TRBJ2-7): GAGVSQSPSNKVTEKGKDVELRCDPISGHTALYWYRQSLGQGLEFLIYFQGNSAPDKSGLPSDRFSAERTGGSVSTLTIQRTQQEDSAVYLCASSARDMPYEQYFGPGTRLTVT.

This clone was detected many times. The V call is TRBV6-5, the J call TRBJ1-6, with 9 positions matching TRBD1. Looked up from germline, CDR1 is MNHEY and CDR2 is SVGAGI. V shed 5 bases, J shed 5 bases, and the junction held 4 bases outside the gene matches. This CDR3 has 15 residues. The CDR3 nucleotides read TGTGCCAGCAGTCCCCGGGACAGGGATAATTCACCCCTCCACTTT. Its protein product is CASSPRDRDNSPLHF.

The chain recombines TRBV5-5 with TRBJ2-3; the match to TRBD2 covers 12 bases. J lost 4 bases, V lost 0 bases, and 3 bases had no gene match. The CDR3 is 16 residues long. In germline, CDR1 is SGHKS, CDR2 YYEKEE (reference sequence). The CDR3 region has the DNA TGTGCCAGCAGCTTGGTGCTAGCGGGAGGGTCAGATACGCAGTATTTT. Its protein is CASSLVLAGGSDTQYF.

The chain has TRBV20-1 and TRBJ1-1; D is undetermined. Germline CDR1 DFQATT, CDR2 SNEGSKA (reference sequence). This CDR3 region has 10 residues. Between the trimmed V and J ends, which lost 2 bases and 11 bases, there was a span of 9 bases. Here the CDR3 DNA reads TGCAGTGCTAGACCACCGGTGGCTTTCTTT. Its translation: CSARPPVAFF.

The chain employs TRBV5-1 and TRBJ2-3; TRBD2 aligns across 7 bases. Trimming cost V 7 bases and J 5 bases; bases outside gene matches: 7. This CDR3 region has 13 residues. Per the germline V gene, CDR1 is SGHRS and CDR2 is YFSETQ. Here the CDR3 reads CASRQWGGDTQYF. CDR3 DNA sequence: TGCGCCAGCCGCCAGTGGGGGGGAGATACGCAGTATTTT. Together with reference TRBV5-1 and TRBJ2-3, the CDR3 gives the full variable domain: KAGVTQTPRYLIKTRGQQVTLSCSPISGHRSVSWYQQTPGQGLQFLFEYFSETQRNKGNFPGRFSGRQFSNSRSEMNVSTLELGDSALYLCASRQWGGDTQYFGPGTRLTVL.

The chain uses TRBV28 and TRBJ2-7; the D gene is possibly TRBD1 (6 bases). The CDR3 runs to 16 residues. Germline V gene data show CDR1 as MDHEN and CDR2 as SYDVKM. V was trimmed by 5 bases and J by 0 bases, leaving 17 bases between them. The CDR3: CASSPYRAPSSYEQYF. DNA for the CDR3: TGTGCCAGCAGTCCCTACAGGGCTCCTAGCTCCTACGAGCAGTACTTC.

The gene calls are TRBV11-2 and TRBJ2-7, with D maybe TRBD2 (7 bases). The CDR3 totals 17 residues. Germline V gene sequence: CDR1 SGHAT, CDR2 FQNNGV. The V gene lost 3 bases and the J gene lost 4 bases, with 22 bases spanning the gap. In DNA, the CDR3 is TGTGCCAGCAGCTTTTGGGGGGCTAGCGGCTTACTTTACGAGCAGTACTTC. Translated, it gives CASSFWGASGLLYEQYF.

The CDR3 here is CASSIGGYGTDTQYF. CDR3 DNA sequence: TGTGCCAGTAGTATAGGAGGATATGGCACAGATACGCAGTATTTT. The chain is built from TRBV19 and TRBJ2-3; D remains unclear. V lost 1 base and J lost 1, with 9 bases in between. The CDR3 runs 15 residues. Germline lookup yields CDR1 LNHDA and CDR2 SQIVND (reference sequence).

The rearrangement links TRBV9 to TRBJ1-2; TRBD1 agrees at 9 bases. CDR1 SGDLS and CDR2 YYNGEE come from the germline V gene. The CDR3 runs to 14 residues. The junction had 3 bases not matched to a gene; V was cut back by 0 bases and J by 6 bases. CDR3 loop: CASSVGGQGHGYTF. CDR3 bases: TGTGCCAGCAGCGTAGGGGGACAGGGACATGGCTACACCTTC.

In nucleotides, the CDR3 is TGCAGCGTTGGGCAGGCCTCCTACGAGCAGTACTTC. It translates to CSVGQASYEQYF. V and J are TRBV29-1 and TRBJ2-7; D gene unclear. CDR1 SQVTM and CDR2 ANQGSEA come from the germline V gene. Trimming took off 4 bases at V and 0 bases at J, with 7 bases between the two ends. This CDR3 region has 12 residues.

The rearrangement links TRBV6-5 to TRBJ1-1, with a weak D call TRBD1 (6 bases). Trimming took off 0 bases at V and 0 bases at J, with 8 bases between the two ends. The length of the CDR3 is 15 residues. CDR1 is MNHEY and CDR2 is SVGAGI in the germline V gene. CDR3 in DNA: TGTGCCAGCAGTTACTCGGGGACAATGAACACTGAAGCTTTCTTT. As protein: CASSYSGTMNTEAFF.

V usage is TRBV6-5 and J usage is TRBJ1-3, with 7 nucleotides matching TRBD1. CDR3 size: 14 residues. Germline CDR1 is MNHEY and CDR2 is SVGAGI. J gave up 4 bases and V 5 bases, and 5 bases lay outside the gene matches. The CDR3 region is CASSPRGAGNTIYF. The CDR3 nucleotides read TGTGCCAGCAGTCCCAGGGGGGCCGGAAACACCATATATTTT.

The chain employs TRBV19 and TRBJ2-3; perhaps TRBD1 as D (6 bases). Between the trimmed V and J ends, which lost 5 bases and 5 bases, there was a span of 20 bases. The germline V gene encodes CDR1 LNHDA and CDR2 SQIVND (reference sequence). This CDR3 is built from 16 residues. The CDR3 reads CASSPPVGAQKDTQYF. The CDR3, as DNA: TGTGCCAGTAGTCCCCCCGTGGGGGCCCAAAAAGATACGCAGTATTTT.